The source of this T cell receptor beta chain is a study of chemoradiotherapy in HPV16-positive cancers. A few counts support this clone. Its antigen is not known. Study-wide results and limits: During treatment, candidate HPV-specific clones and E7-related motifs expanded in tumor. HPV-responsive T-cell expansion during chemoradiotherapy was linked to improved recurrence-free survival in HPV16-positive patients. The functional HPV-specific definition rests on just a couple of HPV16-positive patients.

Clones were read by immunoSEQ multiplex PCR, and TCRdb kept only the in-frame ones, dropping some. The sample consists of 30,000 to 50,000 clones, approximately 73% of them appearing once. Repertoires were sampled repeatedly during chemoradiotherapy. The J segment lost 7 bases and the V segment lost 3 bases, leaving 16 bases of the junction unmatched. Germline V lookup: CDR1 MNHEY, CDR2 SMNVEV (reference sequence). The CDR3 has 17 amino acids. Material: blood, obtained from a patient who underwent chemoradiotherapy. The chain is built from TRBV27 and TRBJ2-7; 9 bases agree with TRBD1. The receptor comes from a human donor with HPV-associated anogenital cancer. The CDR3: CASSFDAGTGSLVEQYF. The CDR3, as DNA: TGTGCCAGCAGTTTTGACGCCGGGACAGGGAGCCTAGTGGAGCAGTACTTC.